This T cell receptor (beta chain) is drawn from a study of T cells in Graves' hyperthyroidism and ophthalmopathy. Study-level background: Any treatment followed the collection of peripheral blood at initial diagnosis.

As concerns this clonotype: Its antigen remains unknown.

The TCR beta CDR3 regions underwent amplification using RNA transcripts as the source. The HTBI primer set was used in a first-round RT-PCR of the TCR CDR3. Via MiXCR, TCRdb re-called the multiplex PCR reads, giving one row per CDR3 protein. The data show approximately 640,000 distinct CDR3 sequences, about 17% seen once. Points from the study as a whole: A 13 V-J model separated ophthalmopathy from stable hyperthyroidism.

CDR3 length: 16 residues. Trimming removed 0 bases from V and 4 bases from J, with 12 bases in between. Germline loops: CDR1 LGHNA, CDR2 YSLEER. These patients, aged 18 to 65, had recently diagnosed hyperthyroidism lasting under 2 months. PBMCs were sourced from about 10 ml fresh peripheral blood. The V gene is TRBV4-3, the J gene TRBJ2-2, with D unresolved. The sequence was collected from a young woman with Graves' hyperthyroidism. The sample comprised blood. Written as DNA, the CDR3 is TGCGCCAGCAGCCAAGATCGATTAGGATTCACCGGGGAGCTGTTTTTT. Translation: CASSQDRLGFTGELFF.